The 21 T cell receptor beta chains below come from one sample, sequenced in a study of identifying expanded T cells in peripheral blood. The method was immunoSEQ multiplex PCR; TCRdb's version includes in-frame clones alone and lacks a portion of them. The data show some 100,000 clones, approximately 88% seen once. The sequencing sample was made of blood. The source of these receptors is a person aged 18-70 years in good health.

The V call is TRBV5-5, the J call TRBJ1-6; D not resolved. This CDR3 comprises 18 residues. Per the germline V gene, CDR1 is SGHKS and CDR2 is YYEKEE (reference sequence). V shed 4 bases and J shed 5 bases, with 22 bases lying between them. The CDR3 DNA reads TGTGCCAGCAGCGTCGGTCAAGGTAGGCTGACCGATAATTCACCCCTCCACTTT. It encodes CASSVGQGRLTDNSPLHF.

The chain recombines TRBV7-9 with TRBJ1-2, with D perhaps TRBD1 (6 bases). Per the germline V gene, CDR1 is SEHNR and CDR2 is FQNEAQ (reference sequence). The CDR3 runs to 16 residues. The germline V and J ends were trimmed by 2 bases and 1 base, with 14 bases remaining between them. CDR3 sequence reads: CASSLPPGALNYGYTF. Written as DNA, the CDR3 is TGTGCCAGCAGCTTACCCCCGGGGGCGCTTAACTATGGCTACACCTTC.

The chain joins TRBV6-4 to TRBJ2-1; possibly TRBD2 for D (6 bases). Germline CDR1 is MRHNA and CDR2 is SNTAGT. Trimming left V 4 bases short and J 9 bases short, with 10 bases between. The length of the CDR3 is 12 residues. The CDR3 DNA sequence: TGTGCCAGCAGTGTCGGAGCGGGTGAGCAGTTCTTC. Protein: CASSVGAGEQFF.

The chain uses TRBV13 and TRBJ1-1; D is uncertain. CDR1 PRHDT and CDR2 FYEKMQ come from the germline V gene (reference sequence). This CDR3 has 15 amino acids. The V end lost 2 bases, the J end lost 1 base, and 11 bases lay between the germline ends. CDR3 region: CASSLLRVANTEAFF. The CDR3 DNA follows: TGTGCCAGCAGCTTACTACGTGTGGCGAACACTGAAGCTTTCTTT.

The chain carries TRBV4-1 and TRBJ2-7; the match to TRBD2 covers 10 bases. This CDR3 contains 16 residues. Germline-derived CDR1 and CDR2 are MGHRA and YSYEKL. J gave up 2 bases and V 0 bases, and 4 bases lay outside the gene matches. The CDR3 sequence is CASSQDVLAGTYEQYF. In DNA, the CDR3 is TGCGCCAGCAGCCAAGATGTACTAGCGGGAACCTACGAGCAGTACTTC.

For the CDR3, the DNA is TGCGCCAGCAGCCAAGAGGGCAAGGGGGCGCGAGGAAAACTGTTTTTT. This translates into CASSQEGKGARGKLFF. The rearrangement joins TRBV4-3 to TRBJ1-4; 7 bases are shared with TRBD1. CDR3 length equals 16 residues. V dropped 0 bases and J dropped 10; count of bases not matched to a gene: 11. The germline CDR1 and CDR2 sequences are LGHNA and YSLEER.

The rearrangement joins TRBV5-8 to TRBJ2-7; the match to TRBD2 covers 7 bases. The ends lost 7 bases at V and 0 bases at J; junction bases unmatched: 7. Germline values: CDR1 SGHTS, CDR2 YDEGEE. The CDR3 is made up of 14 amino acids. CDR3 coding DNA: TGTGCCAGCGGCCGGGGGGTGAGCTCCTACGAGCAGTACTTC. It codes for CASGRGVSSYEQYF.

The V gene is TRBV12-2, the J gene TRBJ1-6; TRBD1 is taken as the D call from the table, unchecked against the DNA. TRBV12-2 corresponds to a pseudogene. The CDR3 runs 16 residues. This chain's CDR3 is CASRGWAGPYNSPLHF. The DNA of the CDR3 is TGTGCAAGTAGGGGTTGGGCAGGGCCTTATAATTCACCCCTCCACTTT.

This clone was detected ten times or more. V gene TRBV30 combines with J gene TRBJ2-7, with 7 bases matching TRBD1. The V gene's germline CDR1 is GTSNPN and CDR2 SVGIG (reference sequence). This CDR3 contains 12 residues. V dropped 7 bases and J dropped 3; count of bases not matched to a gene: 6. The CDR3 protein is CAYNRDSYEQYF. The CDR3, as DNA: TGTGCCTACAACCGGGACAGCTACGAGCAGTACTTC.

The rearrangement uses TRBV4-3 and TRBJ1-2; possibly TRBD1 for D (6 bases). Trimming took 1 base from V and 5 from J, leaving 17 bases between them. This CDR3 region has 16 residues. The germline CDR1 and CDR2 sequences are LGHNA and YSLEER. The DNA of the CDR3 is TGCGCCAGCAGCCAAGGGGGTCGGAGGGGGACATATGGCTACACCTTC. Translation: CASSQGGRRGTYGYTF.

The rearrangement links TRBV5-4 to TRBJ1-2; the match to TRBD1 covers 9 bases. J was trimmed by 8 bases and V by 3 bases; bases with no gene match: 8. The CDR3 has 14 amino acids. Germline CDR1 SGHNT, CDR2 YYREEE (reference sequence). The CDR3 is CASSSGDRAGGYTF. CDR3 DNA sequence: TGTGCCAGCAGCTCGGGGGACAGGGCGGGGGGCTACACCTTC. Full variable domain (missing parts from reference TRBV5-4 and TRBJ1-2): ETGVTQSPTHLIKTRGQQVTLRCSSQSGHNTVSWYQQALGQGPQFIFQYYREEENGRGNFPPRFSGLQFPNYSSELNVNALELDDSALYLCASSSGDRAGGYTFGSGTRLTVV.

This chain links TRBV6-1 with TRBJ2-2; possibly TRBD2 for D (6 bases). The CDR3 is made up of 18 amino acids. Looked up from germline, CDR1 is MNHNS and CDR2 is SASEGT. V was clipped by 0 bases and J by 4 bases, with 18 bases between them. The CDR3 sequence is CASSEAALLGGVTGELFF. Written as DNA, the CDR3 is TGTGCCAGCAGTGAAGCGGCCCTGCTGGGGGGAGTCACCGGGGAGCTGTTTTTT.

Worth noting for this clone: An end of the junction does not agree with germline; a read error may underlie this. The rearrangement uses TRBV19 and TRBJ1-2, with D possibly TRBD1 on 6 matching bases. The germline V gene encodes CDR1 LNHDA and CDR2 SQIVND (reference sequence). The CDR3 covers 15 residues. The CDR3 nucleotides are TGTGCCAGTAGTGTAGATACAGGGCTAGGGTATGGCTACACCTTC. Translated: CASSVDTGLGYGYTF.

This clone has just a few counts. This rearrangement joins TRBV9 to TRBJ1-6; a possible D gene is TRBD1 (5 bases). The germline gives CDR1 SGDLS, CDR2 YYNGEE. This CDR3 is built from 12 residues. Trimming stripped 3 bases from V and 7 bases from J, with 5 bases between. This chain's CDR3 is CASSAGNSPLHF. In DNA form, the CDR3 reads TGTGCCAGCAGCGCAGGGAATTCACCCCTCCACTTT. The variable domain in full, completed from reference TRBV9 and TRBJ1-6, reads DSGVTQTPKHLITATGQRVTLRCSPRSGDLSVYWYQQSLDQGLQFLIQYYNGEERAKGNILERFSAQQFPDLHSELNLSSLELGDSALYFCASSAGNSPLHFGNGTRLTVT.

This clone was recorded once. V usage is TRBV6-5 and J usage is TRBJ2-7; D possibly corresponds to TRBD1 (6 bases). The CDR3 is 13 residues long. Germline CDR1 and CDR2: MNHEY and SVGAGI. The V end lost 4 bases, the J end lost 3 bases, and 10 bases lay between the germline ends. CDR3 sequence reads: CASSFLRGYEQYF. CDR3 bases: TGTGCCAGCAGTTTTCTCAGGGGCTACGAGCAGTACTTC.

A single count supports this clone. The chain carries TRBV7-2 and TRBJ2-1, with 9 bases aligning to TRBD2. The length of the CDR3 is 18 residues. Germline V CDR1 and CDR2: SGHTA, FQGNSA. V was clipped by 5 bases and J by 2 bases; unmatched bases: 13. The CDR3 DNA is TGTGCCAGCAGCCCCCGAGGAAGCGGGGGGTCGGCCTACAATGAGCAGTTCTTC. Its translation: CASSPRGSGGSAYNEQFF. Combining the CDR3 with reference TRBV7-2 and TRBJ2-1 gives the whole variable domain GAGVSQSPSNKVTEKGKDVELRCDPISGHTALYWYRQSLGQGLEFLIYFQGNSAPDKSGLPSDRFSAERTGGSVSTLTIQRTQQEDSAVYLCASSPRGSGGSAYNEQFFGPGTRLTVL.

This clone is medium-sized (0.01 to 0.1%) by share. The chain uses TRBV25-1 and TRBJ2-2; TRBD2 agrees at 8 bases. The V gene end was trimmed by 5 bases and the J gene end by 3 bases; junction bases not matched to a gene: 2. Germline CDR1 MGHDK, CDR2 SYGVNS. The CDR3 extends over 14 amino acids. The DNA of the CDR3 is TGTGCCAGCAGTCGGGGGGGCGACACCGGGGAGCTGTTTTTT. As protein: CASSRGGDTGELFF.

Remarks on this clone: The same CDR3 arises from other DNA sequences in this sample as well. Here the CDR3 DNA reads TGCGCCAGCAGCCAAGATCGGGCCTACGAGCAGTACTTC. This gives the protein CASSQDRAYEQYF. The V gene is TRBV4-3, the J gene TRBJ2-7; D unresolved. The CDR3 contains 13 residues. With 0 bases removed from V and 2 bases from J, the gap between germline ends came to 5 bases. The germline V gene encodes CDR1 LGHNA and CDR2 YSLEER.

This clone appeared a few times. The rearrangement links TRBV18 to TRBJ2-3; 8 bases are shared with TRBD2. Looked up from germline, CDR1 is KGHSH and CDR2 is LQKENI. This CDR3 has 14 amino acids. V shed 3 bases, J shed 8 bases, and the junction held 7 bases outside the gene matches. CDR3 DNA: TGTGCCAGCTCACCGCCTAGCGGGTGGGTTACGCAGTATTTT. Amino acid sequence: CASSPPSGWVTQYF.

This sequence joins TRBV4-2 and TRBJ1-6, with D uncertain. The CDR3 contains 13 residues. Germline CDR1 reads LGHNA; CDR2 reads YNFKEQ. Deletions cut 5 bases from V and 8 bases from J, with 10 bases between. In DNA form, the CDR3 reads TGTGCCAGCAGCTCGGATTCTTATTCACCCCTCCACTTT. Its protein is CASSSDSYSPLHF.

The chain recombines TRBV11-2 with TRBJ2-7; 8 nucleotides align to TRBD1. The germline gives CDR1 SGHAT, CDR2 FQNNGV. CDR3 length: 13 residues. Losses at the gene ends were 5 bases for V and 5 bases for J; bases not matched to a gene: 5. The CDR3 reads CASSLDRAHEQYF. CDR3 coding DNA: TGTGCCAGCAGCCTGGACAGGGCCCACGAGCAGTACTTC.